The 18 T cell receptor beta chains listed next were all sequenced from one sample in a study of blood T cell repertoires in COVID-19. TCRdb's copy holds only in-frame clones and misses some; the assay was immunoSEQ multiplex PCR. This sample yields hundreds of thousands of clones, of which 82% are seen a single time; under 2% belongs to the top ten. Sequenced material: peripheral blood. These receptors originate from an elderly woman with acute or convalescent COVID-19.

This chain links TRBV28 with TRBJ2-7; 12 bases match TRBD2. The CDR3 has 18 amino acids. The germline CDR1 and CDR2 sequences are MDHEN and SYDVKM. V was pared by 5 bases and J by 2 bases, with 13 bases of the junction left unmatched. As DNA, the CDR3 is TGTGCCAGCAGTGCCCCGGGACTAGCGGGTTTCGCCACCTACGAGCAGTACTTC. Translating gives CASSAPGLAGFATYEQYF.

The gene calls are TRBV2 and TRBJ1-5, with a tentative D call TRBD1 (6 bases). Germline CDR1 and CDR2: SNHLY and FYNNEI. The CDR3 runs to 14 residues. Deletions cut 2 bases from V and 3 bases from J, with 8 bases between. The CDR3 region is CASSERQANQPQHF. CDR3 in DNA: TGTGCCAGCAGTGAACGACAGGCCAATCAGCCCCAGCATTTT. Looking up the rest from reference TRBV2 and TRBJ1-5 gives the full variable domain: EPEVTQTPSHQVTQMGQEVILRCVPISNHLYFYWYRQILGQKVEFLVSFYNNEISEKSEIFDDQFSVERPDGSNFTLKIRSTKLEDSAMYFCASSERQANQPQHFGDGTRLSIL.

This chain connects TRBV7-9 to TRBJ2-5; tentative D call: TRBD1 (6 bases). This CDR3 spans 13 amino acids. From germline, CDR1 is SEHNR and CDR2 FQNEAQ (reference sequence). The ends were cut back, 5 bases at V and 5 bases at J, with 12 bases in the middle. The CDR3 DNA follows: TGTGCCAGCAGCCCGCAGGGGACGGAGACCCAGTACTTC. This sequence encodes CASSPQGTETQYF.

This clone was found once. This chain links TRBV18 with TRBJ1-2, with TRBD1 matching over 9 bases. The CDR3 is 15 amino acids. V was clipped by 3 bases and J by 4 bases; unmatched bases: 6. Germline V gene sequence: CDR1 KGHSH, CDR2 LQKENI. The CDR3 DNA is TGTGCCAGCTCACCTGGACAGGGGCAGGTCTATGGCTACACCTTC. Translated, it gives CASSPGQGQVYGYTF.

V usage is TRBV5-1 and J usage is TRBJ1-1; 8 bases align to TRBD1. CDR3 size: 14 residues. Germline V gives CDR1 SGHRS, CDR2 YFSETQ. V dropped 6 bases and J dropped 5; count of bases not matched to a gene: 9. The CDR3 region has the DNA TGCGCCAGCAACCCCGACAGGGGACTAACTGAAGCTTTCTTT. This encodes CASNPDRGLTEAFF.

This clone has a handful of counts. This chain uses TRBV11-2 with TRBJ2-7; D gene uncertain. Germline lookup yields CDR1 SGHAT and CDR2 FQNNGV. The CDR3 is 14 amino acids. V lost 5 bases, J lost 4 bases, and 15 bases lay in between. The CDR3: CASSPTPGRYEQYF. The CDR3 DNA reads TGTGCCAGCAGCCCAACCCCTGGCCGTTACGAGCAGTACTTC.

This chain links TRBV14 with TRBJ1-6; D is possibly TRBD1 (6 bases). Germline V gives CDR1 SGHDN, CDR2 FVKESK. The ends were cut back, 4 bases at V and 7 bases at J, with 8 bases in the middle. The CDR3 is 13 amino acids. The CDR3 DNA is TGTGCCAGCAGCCTTAGGGGGAATTCACCCCTCCACTTT. Its translation: CASSLRGNSPLHF.

The rearrangement joins TRBV20-1 to TRBJ2-7; TRBD1 aligns across 8 bases. Germline values: CDR1 DFQATT, CDR2 SNEGSKA (reference sequence). Losses at the gene ends were 3 bases for V and 5 bases for J; bases not matched to a gene: 9. CDR3 length equals 14 residues. Here the CDR3 reads CSASHPGGLDEQYF. DNA for the CDR3: TGCAGTGCTAGTCACCCAGGGGGCTTAGACGAGCAGTACTTC.

This chain uses TRBV2 with TRBJ1-1; D is perhaps TRBD1 (5 bases). CDR1 is SNHLY and CDR2 is FYNNEI in the germline V gene. This CDR3 has 15 residues. V was cut by 1 base and J by 3 bases, with 12 bases left in between. CDR3 nucleotide sequence: TGTGCCAGCAGTGAAGATGGGGGGGAGGACACTGAAGCTTTCTTT. Its protein product is CASSEDGGEDTEAFF.

The chain links TRBV6-5 to TRBJ1-1, with 7 bases lining up with TRBD1. Germline loops: CDR1 MNHEY, CDR2 SVGAGI. This CDR3 region has 15 residues. V gave up 6 bases and J gave up 5 bases; unmatched junction bases: 12. This CDR3 reads CASRDPGTVETEAFF. The CDR3 coding sequence is TGTGCCAGCAGGGACCCCGGGACAGTAGAGACTGAAGCTTTCTTT.

The rearrangement joins TRBV4-2 to TRBJ2-7; 11 nucleotides align to TRBD2. V lost 0 bases and J lost 4; bases outside the gene matches: 5. The germline CDR1 and CDR2 sequences are LGHNA and YNFKEQ. CDR3 length: 16 residues. The CDR3 is CASSQDGTSGPYEQYF. CDR3 in DNA: TGTGCCAGCAGCCAAGACGGGACTAGCGGACCTTACGAGCAGTACTTC.

The V gene is TRBV29-1, the J gene TRBJ2-1; the match to TRBD2 covers 9 bases. Germline trimming cut 4 bases from V and 4 bases from J; bases unmatched to any gene: 5. This CDR3 spans 14 amino acids. Germline CDR1 and CDR2: SQVTM and ANQGSEA. The CDR3 bases are TGCAGCGTTGTACTGGCGGGAGGGTACAATGAGCAGTTCTTC. Protein: CSVVLAGGYNEQFF.

The V and J genes are TRBV4-3 and TRBJ2-7; 9 nucleotides match TRBD2. The CDR3 extends over 14 amino acids. The germline V gene encodes CDR1 LGHNA and CDR2 YSLEER. V shed 4 bases and J 6 bases; nucleotides not matched to a gene: 7. In DNA, the CDR3 is TGCGCCAGCAGCCGCGTAGCGGGAGAGGGCGAGCAGTACTTC. This translates into CASSRVAGEGEQYF.

J is TRBJ2-1 and V is TRBV7-3, with 10 bases lining up with TRBD2. This CDR3 has 14 amino acids. J was trimmed by 8 bases and V by 2 bases; bases with no gene match: 3. The V gene's germline CDR1 is SGHTA and CDR2 FQGTGA. The CDR3 loop reads CASSLLAGVDEQFF. CDR3 coding DNA: TGTGCCAGCAGCTTACTAGCGGGAGTAGATGAGCAGTTCTTC.

This sequence joins TRBV5-6 and TRBJ1-2, with TRBD1 as a possible D gene (6 bases). This CDR3 region has 12 residues. V shed 3 bases and J shed 8 bases, with 11 bases lying between them. The germline V gene encodes CDR1 SGHDT and CDR2 YYEEEE. CDR3 sequence (DNA): TGTGCCAGCAGCTACAGGGATTTCGGCTACACCTTC. Its protein product is CASSYRDFGYTF.

The chain recombines TRBV9 with TRBJ1-6, with TRBD1 identical over 7 bases. Germline lookup yields CDR1 SGDLS and CDR2 YYNGEE. The CDR3 has 14 residues. With 3 bases clipped from V and 7 bases from J, the junction kept 4 bases outside the gene matches. Here the CDR3 reads CASSGRGKNSPLHF. The CDR3, as DNA: TGTGCCAGCAGCGGCAGGGGGAAAAATTCACCCCTCCACTTT.

The chain employs TRBV11-2 and TRBJ1-4; TRBD1 might be the D (6 bases). The CDR3 runs 14 residues. CDR1 and CDR2 from the germline V gene are SGHAT and FQNNGV. Trimming pared 3 bases from V and 7 bases from J, leaving 12 bases between. The CDR3 sequence: CASSFSAGVEKLFF. The CDR3 region has the DNA TGTGCCAGCAGCTTCTCGGCAGGGGTTGAAAAACTGTTTTTT.

The gene calls are TRBV11-2 and TRBJ1-1, with 9 bases identical to TRBD1. This CDR3 contains 15 residues. Germline V gives CDR1 SGHAT, CDR2 FQNNGV. V shed 2 bases, J shed 5 bases, and the junction held 6 bases outside the gene matches. CDR3 in amino acids: CASSLQTGGVTEAFF. The CDR3 DNA reads as TGTGCCAGCAGCTTACAAACAGGGGGCGTAACTGAAGCTTTCTTT.